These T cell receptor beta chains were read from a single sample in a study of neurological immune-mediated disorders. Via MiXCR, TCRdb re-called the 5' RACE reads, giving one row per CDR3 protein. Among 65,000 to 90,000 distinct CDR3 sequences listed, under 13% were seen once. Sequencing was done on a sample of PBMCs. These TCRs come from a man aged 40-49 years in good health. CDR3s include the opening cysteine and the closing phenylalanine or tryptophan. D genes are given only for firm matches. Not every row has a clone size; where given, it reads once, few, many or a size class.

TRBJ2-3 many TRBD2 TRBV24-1 CATSDSRTSGVTDTQYF TGTGCCACCAGTGATTCTCGGACTAGCGGGGTCACAGATACGCAGTATTTT
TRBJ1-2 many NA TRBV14 CASSHGIGTYGYTF TGTGCCAGCAGCCATGGGATAGGGACCTATGGCTACACCTTC
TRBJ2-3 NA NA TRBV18 CASSPPSLQDGAQYF TGTGCCAGCTCACCACCGTCACTTCAGGATGGGGCGCAGTATTTT
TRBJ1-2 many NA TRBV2 CASSDRGQTYGYTF TGTGCCAGCAGTGATAGAGGGCAGACCTATGGCTACACCTTC
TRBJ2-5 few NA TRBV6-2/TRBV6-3 CASQVQETQYF TGTGCCAGCCAGGTCCAAGAGACCCAGTACTTC
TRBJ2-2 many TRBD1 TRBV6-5 CASRRTGEVGELFF TGTGCCAGCAGACGGACAGGGGAGGTGGGGGAGCTGTTTTTT
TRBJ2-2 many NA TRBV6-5 CASSSASGLAGELFF TGTGCCAGCAGTTCGGCCTCAGGGTTGGCCGGGGAGCTGTTTTTT
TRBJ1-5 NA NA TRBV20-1 CSARDPRGQWSNQPKHF TGCAGTGCTAGAGACCCGCGGGGCCAATGGAGCAATCAGCCCAAGCATTTT
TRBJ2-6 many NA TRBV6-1 CASILAATATSGANVLTF TGTGCCAGCATCCTCGCGGCGACGGCTACTTCGGGGGCCAACGTCCTGACTTTC
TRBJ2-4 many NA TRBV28 CATERGDIQYF TGTGCCACCGAAAGGGGGGACATTCAGTACTTC
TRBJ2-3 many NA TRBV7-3 CASSQRGTDTQYF TGTGCCAGCAGCCAACGGGGCACAGATACGCAGTATTTT
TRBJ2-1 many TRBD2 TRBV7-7 CASSLAVAGSYNEQFF TGTGCTAGCAGCTTAGCGGTAGCGGGATCCTACAATGAGCAGTTCTTC
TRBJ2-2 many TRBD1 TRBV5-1 CASSLGTVETGELFF TGCGCCAGCAGCCTCGGGACAGTGGAAACCGGGGAGCTGTTTTTT
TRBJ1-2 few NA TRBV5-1 CASSPPGGESYGYTF TGCGCCAGCAGCCCCCCCGGTGGAGAATCCTATGGCTACACCTTC
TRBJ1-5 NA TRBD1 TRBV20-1 CSARPRPGGAGQPQHF TGCAGTGCTAGACCCCGCCCAGGGGGCGCTGGGCAGCCCCAGCATTTT
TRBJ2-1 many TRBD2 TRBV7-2 CASSEGLAGHEQFF TGTGCCAGCAGCGAGGGACTAGCGGGCCATGAGCAGTTCTTC
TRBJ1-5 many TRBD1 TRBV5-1 CASSLGGQGSNQPQHF TGCGCCAGCAGCTTGGGGGGACAGGGTAGCAATCAGCCCCAGCATTTT